This is a list of T cell receptor beta chains from one sample in a study of CD8+ T cells in alopecia areata. This table comes from immunoSEQ multiplex PCR, and its TCRdb copy is limited to in-frame clones, with some not included. Here the sample spans roughly 120,000 clones, 50% to 65% being singletons. The material sequenced was CD4+ T cells sorted from blood, taken at week 24, from a patient treated with tofacitinib. All receptors come from a human donor with alopecia areata. Both conserved end residues are part of each CDR3. Fields, in order: D gene, V gene, J gene, clone size, CDR3 protein, CDR3 DNA. D genes are given only for firm matches. Size tells how often a clone was seen (once, few, many) or the class of an expanded clone, and some rows leave it out.

>NA|TRBV11-3|TRBJ2-1|few
CASSDSRVGVYNEQFF
TGTGCCAGCAGCGATAGCAGGGTTGGGGTATACAATGAGCAGTTCTTC
>TRBD1|TRBV7-2|TRBJ1-1|few
CASSTRQGWNTEAFF
TGTGCCAGCAGCACTCGACAGGGTTGGAACACTGAAGCTTTCTTT
>NA|TRBV11-2|TRBJ1-5|NA
CASSLELGRAQHF
TGTGCCAGCAGCTTAGAACTGGGTCGGGCCCAGCATTTT
>TRBD2|TRBV10-3|TRBJ2-3|few
CAISDPGTSVLTDTQYF
TGTGCCATCAGTGACCCCGGGACTAGCGTCCTCACAGATACGCAGTATTTT
>NA|TRBV27|TRBJ2-7|few
CASMSSGYEQYF
TGTGCCAGCATGAGCTCGGGGTACGAGCAGTACTTC
>NA|TRBV10-3|TRBJ1-1|NA
CAISDVTSEHEAFF
TGTGCCATCAGTGATGTCACGTCGGAGCATGAAGCTTTCTTT
>TRBD2|TRBV5-4|TRBJ2-7|few
CASSLGGTSGSYEQYF
TGTGCCAGCAGCTTGGGGGGGACTAGCGGATCCTACGAGCAGTACTTC
>TRBD2|TRBV11-2|TRBJ2-1|once
CASRPAGSTYNEQFF
TGTGCCAGCAGACCAGCGGGGTCCACTTACAATGAGCAGTTCTTC
>NA|TRBV30|TRBJ2-5|NA
CASSGLGEETQYF
TGTGCCAGTTCTGGCCTGGGGGAAGAGACCCAGTACTTC
>NA|TRBV2|TRBJ2-2|NA
CASSVWTGELFF
TGTGCCAGCAGTGTGTGGACCGGGGAGCTGTTTTTT
>NA|TRBV19|TRBJ2-4|NA
CASSIDRAKNIQYF
TGTGCCAGTAGTATCGACAGAGCCAAAAACATTCAGTACTTC
>NA|TRBV7-2|TRBJ1-4|NA
CASSLARTAVNEKLFF
TGTGCCAGCAGCTTAGCCAGGACAGCGGTTAATGAAAAACTGTTTTTT
>NA|TRBV6-5|TRBJ2-2|once
CASSRGARELFF
TGTGCCAGCAGTCGCGGGGCCAGGGAGCTGTTTTTT
>NA|TRBV14|TRBJ1-5|NA
CASSQEDQPQHF
TGTGCCAGCAGCCAAGAGGACCAGCCCCAGCATTTT
>NA|TRBV9|TRBJ2-5|NA
CASSPTAGRETQYF
TGTGCCAGCAGCCCCACGGCGGGTCGGGAGACCCAGTACTTC
>TRBD1|TRBV5-1|TRBJ1-4|NA
CASSFRGRNEKLFF
TGCGCCAGCAGCTTCAGGGGGCGGAATGAAAAACTGTTTTTT
>TRBD2|TRBV9|TRBJ2-3|NA
CASSVATRTSGVPTSTDTQYF
TGTGCCAGCAGCGTAGCTACTCGGACTAGCGGGGTACCGACTAGCACAGATACGCAGTATTTT
>TRBD1|TRBV5-1|TRBJ2-5|few
CASSKGQGMIETQYF
TGCGCCAGCAGCAAGGGACAGGGGATGATTGAGACCCAGTACTTC
>NA|TRBV7-9|TRBJ1-6|few
CASSREADSPLHF
TGTGCCAGCAGCAGGGAGGCGGATTCACCCCTCCACTTT
>NA|TRBV11-2|TRBJ2-5|NA
CASSFLGQETQYF
TGTGCCAGCAGCTTCCTGGGTCAAGAGACCCAGTACTTC
>NA|TRBV7-2|TRBJ2-5|NA
CASSRSSQETQYF
TGTGCCAGCAGCCGCTCTTCTCAGGAGACCCAGTACTTC
>TRBD1|TRBV4-1|TRBJ1-5|NA
CASSQPGQGQGQPQHF
TGCGCCAGCAGCCAACCCGGACAGGGCCAGGGCCAGCCCCAGCATTTT
>NA|TRBV20-1|TRBJ2-5|few
CSPKLTETQYF
TGCAGTCCCAAACTCACAGAGACCCAGTACTTC
>NA|TRBV5-1|TRBJ2-5|few
CASSFRGQETQYF
TGCGCCAGCAGCTTCAGGGGTCAAGAGACCCAGTACTTC
>NA|TRBV11-2|TRBJ2-3|NA
CASSFFLPPGNTQYF
TGTGCCAGCAGCTTTTTCCTCCCACCGGGGAATACGCAGTATTTT
>NA|TRBV29-1|TRBJ2-5|few
CSVGVMKETQYF
TGCAGCGTTGGTGTGATGAAAGAGACCCAGTACTTC
>NA|TRBV4-1|TRBJ2-3|once
CASSLVWTDYSTDTQYF
TGCGCCAGCAGCCTAGTCTGGACAGACTATAGCACAGATACGCAGTATTTT
>NA|TRBV6-1|TRBJ2-6|NA
CASLWREGANVLTF
TGTGCCAGCCTCTGGAGGGAGGGGGCCAACGTCCTGACTTTC
>TRBD2|TRBV27|TRBJ2-1|NA
CASSLMVAGYNEQFF
TGTGCCAGCAGTTTAATGGTAGCGGGGTACAATGAGCAGTTCTTC
>NA|TRBV9|TRBJ1-3|NA
CASSVAIGTGNTIYF
TGTGCCAGCAGCGTAGCGATTGGGACGGGAAACACCATATATTTT
>TRBD1|TRBV28|TRBJ1-1|few
CASKMDRGFAANTEAFF
TGTGCCAGCAAAATGGACAGGGGTTTTGCCGCGAACACTGAAGCTTTCTTT
>NA|TRBV4-1|TRBJ2-3|NA
CASSQRPDPLRADTQYF
TGCGCCAGCAGCCAACGGCCGGATCCCCTGCGCGCAGATACGCAGTATTTT
>NA|TRBV2|TRBJ2-5|NA
CASSVFAASQETQYF
TGTGCCAGCAGTGTATTTGCGGCCTCACAAGAGACCCAGTACTTC
>NA|TRBV4-2|TRBJ1-2|NA
CASSQGGSNYGYTF
TGTGCCAGCAGCCAAGGGGGGAGTAACTATGGCTACACCTTC
>NA|TRBV6-6|TRBJ1-5|NA
CASRPTYSNQPQHF
TGTGCCAGCAGACCGACCTATAGCAATCAGCCCCAGCATTTT
>TRBD1|TRBV5-1|TRBJ1-4|few
CASSLGDRRNEKLFF
TGCGCCAGCAGCTTGGGGGACAGACGGAATGAAAAACTGTTTTTT
>NA|TRBV11-2|TRBJ2-5|NA
CASSLGSVGETQYF
TGTGCCAGCAGCTTAGGGTCGGTCGGAGAGACCCAGTACTTC
>TRBD1|TRBV6-6|TRBJ1-3|NA
CASSPGDRGTTIYF
TGTGCCAGCAGTCCCGGGGACAGAGGGACCACCATATATTTT
>TRBD1|TRBV30|TRBJ1-1|few
CAWTQGQGTEAFF
TGTGCCTGGACTCAGGGACAGGGCACGGAAGCTTTCTTT
>NA|TRBV18|TRBJ2-5|NA
CASSPQEVQETQYF
TGTGCCAGCTCACCACAGGAGGTTCAAGAGACCCAGTACTTC
>TRBD2|TRBV29-1|TRBJ2-3|once
CSVKRGGTTDTQYF
TGCAGCGTCAAGCGGGGAGGAACCACAGATACGCAGTATTTT
>NA|TRBV28|TRBJ2-7|NA
CASSPSGSGSYEQYF
TGTGCCAGCAGTCCCAGCGGGTCTGGGTCCTACGAGCAGTACTTC
>NA|TRBV15|TRBJ1-4|NA
CATSRDQIEKLFF
TGTGCCACCAGCAGAGATCAAATTGAAAAACTGTTTTTT
>TRBD1|TRBV5-6|TRBJ2-5|few
CASSWGTEETQYF
TGTGCCAGCAGCTGGGGGACAGAAGAGACCCAGTACTTC
>NA|TRBV5-1|TRBJ2-2|few
CASSLRIGRGGTGELFF
TGCGCCAGCAGCTTGCGCATAGGCCGGGGAGGCACCGGGGAGCTGTTTTTT
>NA|TRBV19|TRBJ2-2|NA
CASSIEGRGSSTGELFF
TGTGCCAGTAGTATAGAGGGCAGGGGATCGTCCACCGGGGAGCTGTTTTTT
>TRBD1|TRBV29-1|TRBJ1-1|few
CSANWQGGRAEAFF
TGCAGCGCCAACTGGCAGGGGGGGAGGGCTGAAGCTTTCTTT
>NA|TRBV29-1|TRBJ1-3|NA
CSVAAGLGGNTIYF
TGCAGCGTTGCAGCGGGGTTGGGTGGAAACACCATATATTTT